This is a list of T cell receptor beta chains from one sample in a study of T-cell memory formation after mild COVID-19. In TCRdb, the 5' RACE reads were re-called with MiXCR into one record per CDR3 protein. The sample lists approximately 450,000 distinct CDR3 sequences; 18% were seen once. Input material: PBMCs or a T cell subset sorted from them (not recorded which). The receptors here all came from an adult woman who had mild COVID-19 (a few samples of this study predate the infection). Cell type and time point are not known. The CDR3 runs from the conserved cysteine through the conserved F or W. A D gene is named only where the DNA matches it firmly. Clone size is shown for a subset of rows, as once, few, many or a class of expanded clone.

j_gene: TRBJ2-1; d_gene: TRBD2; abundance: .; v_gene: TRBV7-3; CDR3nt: TGTGCCAGCAGCTTCGTTAGCGGGGCGCGGCCCTACAATGAGCAGTTCTTC; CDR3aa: CASSFVSGARPYNEQFF
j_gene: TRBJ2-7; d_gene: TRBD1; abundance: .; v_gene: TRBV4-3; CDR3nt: TGCGCCAGCAGCCAAGACGCGACAGGGAGCTCCTACGAGCAGTACTTC; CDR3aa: CASSQDATGSSYEQYF
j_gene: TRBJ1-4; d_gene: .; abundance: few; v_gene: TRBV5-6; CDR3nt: TGTGCCAGCAGCCCAGACCCGGACAATGGTGAAAAACTGTTTTTT; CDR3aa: CASSPDPDNGEKLFF
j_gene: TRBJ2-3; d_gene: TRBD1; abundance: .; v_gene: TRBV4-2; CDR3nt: TGTGCCAGCAGCCTGGGGGGACAGGGCACAGATACGCAGTATTTT; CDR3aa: CASSLGGQGTDTQYF
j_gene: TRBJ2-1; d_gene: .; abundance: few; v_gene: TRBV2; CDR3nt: TGTGCCACCCGGGAGACGAATGAGCAGTTCTTC; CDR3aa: CATRETNEQFF
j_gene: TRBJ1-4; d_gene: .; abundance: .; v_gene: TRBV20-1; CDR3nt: TGCAGTGCTAGAGATGCCTACAGGGATGGGGCTAATGAAAAACTGTTTTTT; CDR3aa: CSARDAYRDGANEKLFF
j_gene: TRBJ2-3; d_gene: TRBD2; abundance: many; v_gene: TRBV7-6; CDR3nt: TGTGCCAGCAGCTTTGGGACTAGCGGGAGCACAGATACGCAGTATTTT; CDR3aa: CASSFGTSGSTDTQYF
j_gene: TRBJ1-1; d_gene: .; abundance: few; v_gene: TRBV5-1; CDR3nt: TGCGCCAGCAGCGTCGGACTAACAGGTTTGAACACTGAAGCTTTCTTT; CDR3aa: CASSVGLTGLNTEAFF
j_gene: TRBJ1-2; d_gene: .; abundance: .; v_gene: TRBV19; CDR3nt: TGTGCCAGTCACCACAGAGTTTATGGCTACACCTTC; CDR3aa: CASHHRVYGYTF
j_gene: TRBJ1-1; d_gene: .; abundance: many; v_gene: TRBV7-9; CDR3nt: TGTGCCAGCACCTTAGATGGTTTAGGGGGTGACACTGAAGCTTTCTTT; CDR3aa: CASTLDGLGGDTEAFF
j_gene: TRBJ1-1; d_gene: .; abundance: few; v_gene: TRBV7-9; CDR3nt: TGTGCCATCCATGGCACTTTGAACACTGAAGCTTTCTTT; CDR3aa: CAIHGTLNTEAFF
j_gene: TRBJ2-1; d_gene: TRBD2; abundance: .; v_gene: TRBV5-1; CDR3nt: TGCGCCAGCAGCTTGGACCCCTTCGGGACTAGCGGGAGAAATGAGCAGTTCTTC; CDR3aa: CASSLDPFGTSGRNEQFF
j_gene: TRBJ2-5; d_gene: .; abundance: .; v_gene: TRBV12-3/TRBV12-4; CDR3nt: TGTGCCAGCAGCACAGGTGCCAGCTCCCAAGAGACCCAGTACTTC; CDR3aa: CASSTGASSQETQYF
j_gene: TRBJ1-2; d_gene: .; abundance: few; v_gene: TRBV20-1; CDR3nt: TGCAGTGCTAGAGACCCTCGGCTTCAGGGAAACTATGGCTACACCTTC; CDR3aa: CSARDPRLQGNYGYTF
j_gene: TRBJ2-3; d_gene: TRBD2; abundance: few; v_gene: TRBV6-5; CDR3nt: TGTGCCAGCAGCCCGGCGGGAGGGCATTCAGATACGCAGTATTTT; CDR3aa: CASSPAGGHSDTQYF
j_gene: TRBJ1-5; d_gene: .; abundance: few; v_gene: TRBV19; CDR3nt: TGTGCCAGTAGTATCCGTACAGCCTCCGATCAGCCCCAGCATTTT; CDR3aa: CASSIRTASDQPQHF
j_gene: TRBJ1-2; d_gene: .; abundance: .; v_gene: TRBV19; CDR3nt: TGTGCCAGTAGTATAGTCTACTATGGCTACACCTTC; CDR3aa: CASSIVYYGYTF
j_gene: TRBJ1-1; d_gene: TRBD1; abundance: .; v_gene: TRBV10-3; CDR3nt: TGTGCCATCAGTGAGCTTCCGACAGGGTCCACTGAAGCTTTCTTT; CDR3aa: CAISELPTGSTEAFF
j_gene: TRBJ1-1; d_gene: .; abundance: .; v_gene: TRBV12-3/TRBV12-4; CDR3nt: TGTGCCAGCAGTTATACAGCGAACACTGAAGCTTTCTTT; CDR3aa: CASSYTANTEAFF
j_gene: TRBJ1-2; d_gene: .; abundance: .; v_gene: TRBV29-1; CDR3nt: TGCAGCGTTGATTCCTTATCGGACCCCCCAGTGGGCTACACCTTC; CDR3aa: CSVDSLSDPPVGYTF
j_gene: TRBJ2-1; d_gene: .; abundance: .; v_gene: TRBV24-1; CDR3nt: TGTGCCACCAGTTCTGAGGGACCCCGGTACAATGAGCAGTTCTTC; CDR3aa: CATSSEGPRYNEQFF
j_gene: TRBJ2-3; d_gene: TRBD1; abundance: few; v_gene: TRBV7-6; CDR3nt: TGTGCCAGCAGCTTAGACAGGGGCTGGAACACAGATACGCAGTATTTT; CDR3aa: CASSLDRGWNTDTQYF
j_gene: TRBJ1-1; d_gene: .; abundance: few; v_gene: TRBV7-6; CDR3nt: TGTGCCAGCAGCCCCCTAGTTTCCGTCCCCACTGAAGCTTTCTTT; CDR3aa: CASSPLVSVPTEAFF
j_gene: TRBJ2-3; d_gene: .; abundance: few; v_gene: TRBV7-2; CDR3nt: TGTGCCAGCAGCTTACCCCCTACTGATACGCAGTATTTT; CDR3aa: CASSLPPTDTQYF
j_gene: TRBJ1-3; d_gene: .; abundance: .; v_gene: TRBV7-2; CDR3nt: TGTGCCAGCAGCTTAGCCTGGGCCTCTGGAAACACCATATATTTT; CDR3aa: CASSLAWASGNTIYF
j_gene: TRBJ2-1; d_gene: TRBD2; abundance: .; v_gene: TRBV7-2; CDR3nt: TGTGCCAGCAGCTTAGCGGAGACTAGCGGGGGGGAGCAGTTCTTC; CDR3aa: CASSLAETSGGEQFF
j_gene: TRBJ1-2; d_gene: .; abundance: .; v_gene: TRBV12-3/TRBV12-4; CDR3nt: TGTGCCAGCAAGAGTGGCTTGGATGGCTACACCTTC; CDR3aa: CASKSGLDGYTF
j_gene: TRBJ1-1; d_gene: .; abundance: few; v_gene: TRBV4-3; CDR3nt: TGCGCCAGCAGCCAAGATTGGGGGCACACTGAAGCTTTCTTT; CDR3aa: CASSQDWGHTEAFF
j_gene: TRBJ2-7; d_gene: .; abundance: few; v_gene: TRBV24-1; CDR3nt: TGTGCCACCAGTAATCCCTCCCGGGACGGGACCTACGAGCAGTACTTC; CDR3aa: CATSNPSRDGTYEQYF
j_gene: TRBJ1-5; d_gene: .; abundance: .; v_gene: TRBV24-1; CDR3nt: TGTGCCACCAGTGATTCGGTCACCAGCAATCAGCCCCAGCATTTT; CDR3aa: CATSDSVTSNQPQHF
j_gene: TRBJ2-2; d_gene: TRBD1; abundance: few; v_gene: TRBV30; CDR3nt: TGTGCCTGGACCCGGGACAGCTTCGTTGGGGAGCTGTTTTTT; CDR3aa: CAWTRDSFVGELFF
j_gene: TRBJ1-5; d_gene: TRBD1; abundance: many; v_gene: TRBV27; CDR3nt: TGTGCCAGCAGTACAGGGACAGGGGGGTCCAATCAGCCCCAGCATTTT; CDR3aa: CASSTGTGGSNQPQHF
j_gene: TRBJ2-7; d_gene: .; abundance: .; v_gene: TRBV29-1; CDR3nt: TGCAGCGTTGAAGACGGCCGGAACGAGCAGTACTTC; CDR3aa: CSVEDGRNEQYF
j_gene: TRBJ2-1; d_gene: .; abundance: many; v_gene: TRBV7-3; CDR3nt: TGTGCCAGCAGCAACTCAGGGGATGAGCAGTTCTTC; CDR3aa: CASSNSGDEQFF
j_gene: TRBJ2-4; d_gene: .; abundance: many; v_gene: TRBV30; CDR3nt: TGTGCCTGGAGTGTAAGGTGGCCAGTAAAGAACATTCAGTACTTC; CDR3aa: CAWSVRWPVKNIQYF
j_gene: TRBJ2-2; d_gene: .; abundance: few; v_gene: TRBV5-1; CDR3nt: TGCGCCAGCAGCTTGTTGGGGGACACCGGGGAGCTGTTTTTT; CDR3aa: CASSLLGDTGELFF
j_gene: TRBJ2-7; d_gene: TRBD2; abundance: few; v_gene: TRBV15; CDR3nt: TGTGCCACCAGCAGTGACTGGACTAGCGGGTTCTACGAGCAGTACTTC; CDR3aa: CATSSDWTSGFYEQYF
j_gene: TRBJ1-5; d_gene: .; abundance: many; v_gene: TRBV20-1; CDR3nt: TGCAGTGCTAGTGTCGTTATCAATCAGCCCCAGCATTTT; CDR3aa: CSASVVINQPQHF
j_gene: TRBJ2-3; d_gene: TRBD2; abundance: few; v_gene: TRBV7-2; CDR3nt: TGTGCCAGCAGATCCGGACTAGCGAGCACAGATACGCAGTATTTT; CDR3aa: CASRSGLASTDTQYF
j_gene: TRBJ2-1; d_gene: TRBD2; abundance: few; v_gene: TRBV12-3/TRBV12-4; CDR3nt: TGTGCCAGCAGGACGGGACTAGCTGCCTCCAATGAGCAGTTCTTC; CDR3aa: CASRTGLAASNEQFF
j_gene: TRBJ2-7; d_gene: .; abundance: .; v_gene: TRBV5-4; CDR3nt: TGTGCCAGCAGCCTGCCCGGCAGGGGGGCCTACGAGCAGTACTTC; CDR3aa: CASSLPGRGAYEQYF
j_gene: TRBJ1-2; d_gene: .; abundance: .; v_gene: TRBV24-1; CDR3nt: TGTGCCACCAGTGATTTTGAACAGGGTAATGGCTACACCTTC; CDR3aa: CATSDFEQGNGYTF
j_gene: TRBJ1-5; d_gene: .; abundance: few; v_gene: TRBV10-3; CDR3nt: TGTGCCATCAGTGACTTTGGACCTTTAAGCAATCAGCCCCAGCATTTT; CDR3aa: CAISDFGPLSNQPQHF
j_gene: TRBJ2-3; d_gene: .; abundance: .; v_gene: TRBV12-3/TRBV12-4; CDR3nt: TGTGCCAGCACCTTGCAGGGGCCCCCCCTGGATACGCAGTATTTT; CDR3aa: CASTLQGPPLDTQYF
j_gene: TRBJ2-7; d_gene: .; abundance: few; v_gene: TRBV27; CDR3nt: TGTGCCAGCAGTTTAGCGTTGCCCTACGAGCAGTACTTC; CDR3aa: CASSLALPYEQYF
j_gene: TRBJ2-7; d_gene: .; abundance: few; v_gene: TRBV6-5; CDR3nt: TGTGCCAGCAGATTCGAGGCTAGCTCCTACGAGCAGTACTTC; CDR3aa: CASRFEASSYEQYF
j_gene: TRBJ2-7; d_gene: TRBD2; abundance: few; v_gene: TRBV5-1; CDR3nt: TGCGCCAGCAGCTGGCGTACTAGCGGGGGCCGCCCGGGCGAGCAGTACTTC; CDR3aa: CASSWRTSGGRPGEQYF
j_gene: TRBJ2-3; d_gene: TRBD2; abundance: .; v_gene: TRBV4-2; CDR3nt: TGTGCCAGCAGCCTGGGACTAGCGGGGTATAAAGATACGCAGTATTTT; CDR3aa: CASSLGLAGYKDTQYF